This T cell receptor (beta chain) was captured in a study of OX40 agonist ivuxolimab in advanced cancers. Background for the entire study: The costimulatory receptor OX40 (CD134) was targeted by ivuxolimab, a fully human IgG2 agonistic monoclonal antibody. Intravenous ivuxolimab was administered to patients every 2 weeks at six dose levels: 0.01, 0.1, 0.3, 1.5, 3 and 10 mg/kg. Among the roughly 52 dose-escalation patients, 19 had hepatocellular carcinoma, roughly 15 melanoma, 9 renal cell carcinoma and 9 head and neck cancer. The dose-escalation cohort was roughly 83% male with a mean age of approximately 60 years, ranging from roughly 20 to 80. Patients were allowed to have had prior anti-PD-1, anti-PD-L1 or anti-CTLA-4 therapy, and more than 35% of the dose-escalation patients had been treated with checkpoint inhibitors. Partial responses were achieved by three dose-escalation patients, of whom one had hepatocellular carcinoma and two had cutaneous melanoma. The point of sequencing TCRbeta in the periphery was to test whether ivuxolimab changed TCR sequence diversity and drove clonal T-cell expansion. The paper covers the monotherapy dose-escalation part of the phase I ivuxolimab trial, which included N ≈ 54 patients. The investigation overall reported the following: Partial responders in the 0.1-3.0 mg/kg groups had among the lowest normalized peripheral clonal expansion, especially among CD8+ T cells. Antigen specificity was not determined for the clonally expanded peripheral T cells. After ivuxolimab, expanded clones were on average more numerous among CD8+ T cells than among CD4+ T cells. Clonal expansion of both CD4+ and CD8+ blood T cells was observed from baseline to week 6 at doses 0.1 to 3.0 mg/kg. Low levels of normalized T-cell clonal expansion were also shown by some nonresponding patients.

The trial excluded patients who had a history of autoimmune disease or were on systemic immunosuppression. Peripheral blood for TCR sequencing was collected from all dose cohorts at baseline, on cycle 4 day 1, and on cycle 7 day 1. The samples were taken from a phase I, first-in-human, multicenter, open-label dose-escalation trial of ivuxolimab. The trial enrolled adults with locally advanced or metastatic head and neck squamous cell, hepatocellular, melanoma or renal cell carcinoma. Before TCR sequencing, CD4+ and CD8+ T cells were separately sorted from peripheral blood. This clone was recorded a few times. Which antigen it targets is not known. Base qualities are not recorded, but no much larger clone differs from it by a single base. Genomic DNA was isolated from the sorted cells so that the TCRbeta CDR3 region could be sequenced. The immunoSEQ Assay was used for sequencing of TCRbeta CDR3 regions. In its TCRdb copy, this immuneACCESS table keeps in-frame sequences only and misses some clones. Where compared with another copy, unresolved V genes explain less than half of these, and the others have no known cause. The sample has 35,000 to 45,000 clones on record, 85% to 90% of them singletons. The top ten hold around a fifth of the sample.

Material: CD4+ or CD8+ T cells sorted from blood, obtained in a trial of the OX40 agonist ivuxolimab. The source of this sequence is an adult with an advanced solid tumor such as melanoma, head and neck, liver or kidney cancer.

The base sequence is TGTGCCTCAGCCTGGGACAGGGAGGACAATCAGCCCCAGCATTTT. It specifies CASAWDREDNQPQHF. Rearrangement joined TRBV28 to TRBJ1-5; TRBD1 fits 9 bases in the junction. The CDR3, cysteine through phenylalanine, is 15 amino acids long. CDR3 DNA only is kept here, 45 bases in frame from base 1. CDR1 and CDR2, looked up from the germline V gene, are MDHEN and SYDVKM. From V the trimming removes 11 bases and from J it removes 3 bases, while the gene matches leave 11 bases of the junction unaccounted for.